These 12 T cell receptor beta chains were sequenced from one sample in a study of T cells in tuberculosis. Method: immunoSEQ multiplex PCR; TCRdb's copy keeps in-frame clones and lacks some. This sample yields about 43,000 clones, of which less than 95% are seen a single time; under 2% belongs to the top ten. The source material was PBMCs. These receptors were obtained from a donor between 10 and 35 years old with latent tuberculosis or without tuberculosis infection. Some clones in this sample may be carry-over from other donors' samples.

This clone was counted once. This sequence joins TRBV27 and TRBJ2-1; 9 nucleotides agree with TRBD2. The V segment lost 8 bases and the J segment 8 bases; nucleotides outside the gene matches: 7. The CDR3 contains 13 residues. Germline CDR1 reads MNHEY; CDR2 reads SMNVEV (reference sequence). CDR3 residues: CASRISGSHEQFF. The CDR3 nucleotides are TGTGCCAGCCGAATTAGCGGGAGTCATGAGCAGTTCTTC.

The chain has TRBV7-9 and TRBJ1-3; D might be TRBD1 (5 bases). CDR1 SEHNR and CDR2 FQNEAQ come from the germline V gene (reference sequence). This CDR3 is 16 amino acids long. V lost 3 bases to trimming and J lost 7 bases, with 19 bases between them. The CDR3 protein is CASSFNLGPGVNTIYF. CDR3 nucleotide sequence: TGTGCCAGCAGCTTTAATTTGGGGCCGGGCGTGAACACCATATATTTT.

This chain connects TRBV28 to TRBJ2-3, with 7 nucleotides matching TRBD2. The V and J ends lost 5 bases and 4 bases, in that order; junction bases with no gene match: 6. The CDR3 runs 14 residues. Germline CDR1 and CDR2: MDHEN and SYDVKM. For the CDR3, the DNA is TGTGCCAGCAGTCCGAGGACTAGGCCAGATACGCAGTATTTT. Its translation: CASSPRTRPDTQYF.

The chain combines TRBV28 with TRBJ2-7; possibly TRBD2 for D (6 bases). The CDR3 sequence is 15 residues long. Germline values: CDR1 MDHEN, CDR2 SYDVKM. V lost 2 bases, J lost 0 bases, and 11 bases lay in between. Written as DNA, the CDR3 is TGTGCCAGCAGTTTAGGCGGGGCCGACTCCTACGAGCAGTACTTC. Translated, it gives CASSLGGADSYEQYF.

This clone was observed a single time. CDR3 sequence reads: CASSQVAGGPADTQYF. DNA of the CDR3: TGCGCCAGCAGCCAAGTAGCGGGAGGGCCGGCAGATACGCAGTATTTT. The rearrangement uses TRBV4-3 and TRBJ2-3, with 11 bases matching TRBD2. CDR1 and CDR2 (germline): LGHNA, YSLEER. The CDR3 extends over 16 amino acids. Losses at the gene ends were 1 base for V and 4 bases for J; bases not matched to a gene: 4.

V is TRBV27 and J is TRBJ2-5; 10 bases line up with TRBD2. V lost 4 bases, J lost 7 bases, and 6 bases stayed unmatched. Germline V gives CDR1 MNHEY, CDR2 SMNVEV (reference sequence). The CDR3 covers 14 residues. The CDR3 DNA reads TGTGCCAGCAGTTCTCTAGCGGGAGTAGGGACCCAGTACTTC. It is translated as CASSSLAGVGTQYF.

This chain connects TRBV7-2 to TRBJ1-1, with 7 bases aligning to TRBD1. Germline V gene data show CDR1 as SGHTA and CDR2 as FQGNSA. With V trimmed by 6 bases and J by 8 bases, 9 bases remained unmatched. This CDR3 is built from 13 residues. This CDR3 reads CASSYRDRAEAFF. The CDR3 DNA sequence: TGTGCCAGCAGTTACCGGGACAGAGCCGAAGCTTTCTTT.

Only one count was recorded for this clone. This chain links TRBV30 with TRBJ2-1; 12 bases line up with TRBD2. V was clipped by 1 base and J by 9 bases; unmatched bases: 7. CDR1 GTSNPN and CDR2 SVGIG come from the germline V gene (reference sequence). The CDR3 spans 15 residues. The CDR3 loop is CAWSARLAGEGEQFF. The CDR3 nucleotides read TGTGCCTGGAGTGCTCGACTAGCGGGAGAAGGTGAGCAGTTCTTC.

The chain links TRBV25-1 to TRBJ2-7; TRBD2 matches at 8 bases. V lost 4 bases to trimming and J lost 4 bases; unmatched junction nucleotides: 12. The CDR3 totals 16 residues. Germline assignment: CDR1 MGHDK and CDR2 SYGVNS. DNA of the CDR3: TGTGCCAGCAGTGCCCCGTCCAGGACTAGCCGGTACGAGCAGTACTTC. Protein: CASSAPSRTSRYEQYF.

The chain has TRBV5-8 and TRBJ1-2; D is unresolved. The CDR3 covers 14 residues. Trimming shortened V by 4 bases and J by 2 bases, and 12 bases separated the two germline ends. CDR1 and CDR2 from the germline V gene are SGHTS and YDEGEE. The CDR3 DNA sequence: TGTGCCAGCAGCACCTGGGCCTCGAACTATGGCTACACCTTC. This encodes CASSTWASNYGYTF.

V is TRBV11-2 and J is TRBJ2-5; perhaps TRBD2 as D (5 bases). CDR3 length: 12 amino acids. V lost 5 bases to trimming and J lost 13 bases, with 17 bases between them. Per the germline V gene, CDR1 is SGHAT and CDR2 is FQNNGV. The CDR3 nucleotides read TGTGCCAGCAGCCCGCTGGACTCCCTGGTGTACTTC. This gives the protein CASSPLDSLVYF.

The CDR3 nucleotides are TGTGCCAGCAGGCTCCCGGGACAGTCATATAGCAATCAGCCCCAGCATTTT. It encodes CASRLPGQSYSNQPQHF. The J gene is TRBJ1-5, the V gene TRBV28, with 7 positions matching TRBD1. J gave up 0 bases and V 6 bases, and 11 bases lay outside the gene matches. Germline CDR1 reads MDHEN; CDR2 reads SYDVKM. This CDR3 has 17 residues.